This T cell receptor beta chain is from a study of identical twins. Findings and caveats of the study: Insertions were fewer in abundant cord blood beta clonotypes, whereas memory repertoires showed none of this pattern.

In every case, the donor was a healthy Caucasian. After template switching added a universal primer site, the resulting cDNA carried unique molecular identifiers. TCRdb recomputed calls from the 5' RACE reads with MiXCR, one row per CDR3 protein. The sample consists of some 270,000 distinct CDR3 sequences, about 8.5% of them appearing once. Trimming removed 0 bases at V and 7 bases at J, with 8 bases between. Germline CDR1 KGHDR, CDR2 SFDVKD. The CDR3 runs 13 residues. This clonotype was counted ten times or more. Its antigen is as yet unknown. This sample also belongs to another study, concerning yellow fever vaccine responses in identical twins. That work contributes: On the reported evidence, twins' vaccine T cell responses seemed partly convergent and partly personalized.

The rearrangement joins TRBV24-1 to TRBJ1-1; D ambiguous. This TCR was sampled from a woman aged 18-29 years in good health. The sequenced material came from CD8+ T cells sorted from blood. The DNA for the CDR3 is TGTGCCACCAGTGATTTGCTGGGAGGTGAAGCTTTCTTT. Its translation: CATSDLLGGEAFF.